The clone carrying this TCR beta chain appeared many times. Antigen unknown. This sample is drawn from a study of T cell repertoires in cytomegalovirus infection. Study-wide background: CMV epitopes, recently identified HLA-C-restricted and well-studied HLA-B-restricted, were used.

TCRdb redid the calling of the reads with MiXCR, one entry per CDR3 protein. The repertoire has 380,000 or so distinct CDR3 sequences, about 35% of them found once; the top ten carry approximately 13%. Regarding the study as a whole: Cumulative public TCR beta family frequency identified carriers of CMV plus the relevant HLA.

The length of the CDR3 is 18 residues. Per the germline V gene, CDR1 is SGHTA and CDR2 is FQGNSA. The ends were cut back, 5 bases at V and 0 bases at J, with 17 bases in the middle. This specimen consisted of cultured PBMCs, obtained from culture after CMV antigen stimulation. The rearrangement joins TRBV7-2 to TRBJ2-6; D unresolved. This receptor was obtained from a human donor in good health (CMV status not recorded). Some clones in this sample may be carry-over from other donors' samples. CDR3 nucleotides: TGTGCCAGCAGCGCTAACGGAGCTTTTGGCTCTGGGGCCAACGTCCTGACTTTC. It specifies CASSANGAFGSGANVLTF.